This T cell receptor (beta chain) was obtained from a study of PD-L1 blockade in urothelial cancer. The time point was: pretreatment peripheral blood. The assay was immunoSEQ multiplex PCR, and TCRdb's table has in-frame clones only and misses some. The table records tens of thousands of clones, about 76% of them present only once. In germline, CDR1 is SGHRS, CDR2 YFSETQ. Losses at the gene ends were 0 bases for V and 2 bases for J; bases not matched to a gene: 4. The CDR3 extends over 15 amino acids. The source was PBMCs, collected around atezolizumab (anti-PD-L1) treatment. The clonotype was recovered from a man between 70 and 80 years old with urothelial cancer. This chain connects TRBV5-1 to TRBJ2-5, with 7 bases that match TRBD1. The CDR3 coding sequence is TGCGCCAGCAGCTTGGCGGTCAGGGGGCAAGAGACCCAGTACTTC. It yields the protein CASSLAVRGQETQYF.